This section outlines one T cell receptor beta chain sequence together with its context. This record comes from a study of T cell changes during pregnancy in multiple sclerosis. TCRdb's table, derived via immunoSEQ multiplex PCR, lists solely in-frame clones and lacks some. This table has some 48,000 clones, roughly 94% appearing once. Trimming took 3 bases from V and 3 from J, leaving 8 bases between them. CDR1 is SNHLY and CDR2 is FYNNEI in the germline V gene. This CDR3 region has 14 residues. This TCR was recovered from a female donor with multiple sclerosis, enrolled in a pregnancy study. The sample was CD8+ T cells from peripheral blood mononuclear cells, taken in the first trimester of pregnancy. The chain carries TRBV2 and TRBJ2-2, with D tentatively TRBD2 (6 bases). CDR3 sequence: CASSDRRDTGELFF. The CDR3 DNA sequence: TGTGCCAGCAGTGACAGGAGGGACACCGGGGAGCTGTTTTTT.